These T cell receptor beta chains were read from a single sample in a study of blood T cells in healthy people across ages. Each CDR3 protein gets one entry after TCRdb re-called the 5' RACE reads with MiXCR. The top ten clones hold more than 6% of a sample with over 1,300,000 distinct CDR3 sequences, 55% to 75% of them seen once. Sequenced sample: blood. The receptor source for this set is a man aged 18 to 30 in good health. CDR3s include the opening cysteine and the closing phenylalanine or tryptophan. Each record gives: D gene, J gene, CDR3 length, V gene, clone size, CDR3 protein, CDR3 DNA. A D gene is named only where the DNA matches it firmly. Size tells how often a clone was seen (once, few, many) or the class of an expanded clone, and some rows leave it out.

d_gene: -
j_gene: TRBJ2-2
len: 13
v_gene: TRBV4-2
abundance: -
CDR3aa: CASSSVVSGELFF
CDR3nt: TGTGCCAGCAGTTCAGTGGTGTCCGGGGAGCTGTTTTTT

d_gene: -
j_gene: TRBJ1-6
len: 12
v_gene: TRBV6-1
abundance: -
CDR3aa: CASSERTSPLHF
CDR3nt: TGTGCCAGCAGTGAAAGGACTTCACCCCTCCACTTT

d_gene: -
j_gene: TRBJ1-2
len: 14
v_gene: TRBV5-5
abundance: -
CDR3aa: CASSLVSGVRGYTF
CDR3nt: TGTGCCAGCAGCTTGGTGAGCGGGGTGCGTGGCTACACCTTC

d_gene: TRBD2
j_gene: TRBJ2-5
len: 14
v_gene: TRBV6-5
abundance: -
CDR3aa: CASMGAGGLETQYF
CDR3nt: TGTGCCAGCATGGGTGCGGGAGGTTTAGAGACCCAGTACTTC

d_gene: -
j_gene: TRBJ2-1
len: 13
v_gene: TRBV6-2/TRBV6-3
abundance: -
CDR3aa: CASSYVGHNEQFF
CDR3nt: TGTGCCAGCAGTTACGTAGGTCACAATGAGCAGTTCTTC

d_gene: TRBD1
j_gene: TRBJ2-6
len: 15
v_gene: TRBV2
abundance: -
CDR3aa: CASRGTGRGANVLTF
CDR3nt: TGTGCCAGCAGGGGGACAGGCCGAGGGGCCAACGTCCTGACTTTC

d_gene: TRBD1
j_gene: TRBJ1-2
len: 16
v_gene: TRBV12-3/TRBV12-4
abundance: -
CDR3aa: CASSSRRTGGNYGYTF
CDR3nt: TGTGCCAGCAGTTCTCGCCGGACAGGGGGCAACTATGGCTACACCTTC

d_gene: TRBD2
j_gene: TRBJ2-1
len: 14
v_gene: TRBV10-2
abundance: -
CDR3aa: CASRVAGAFNEQFF
CDR3nt: TGCGCCAGCAGGGTAGCGGGGGCGTTCAATGAGCAGTTCTTC

d_gene: TRBD1
j_gene: TRBJ1-3
len: 14
v_gene: TRBV6-2/TRBV6-3
abundance: -
CDR3aa: CASTKGASGNTIYF
CDR3nt: TGTGCCAGCACGAAGGGGGCGTCTGGAAACACCATATATTTT

d_gene: -
j_gene: TRBJ2-3
len: 18
v_gene: TRBV4-3
abundance: few
CDR3aa: CASSQALDSYSSTDTQYF
CDR3nt: TGCGCCAGCAGCCAAGCTCTCGACAGTTATTCTAGCACAGATACGCAGTATTTT

d_gene: -
j_gene: TRBJ1-3
len: 12
v_gene: TRBV20-1
abundance: -
CDR3aa: CSASDGGNTIYF
CDR3nt: TGCAGTGCTAGCGACGGGGGAAACACCATATATTTT

d_gene: TRBD2
j_gene: TRBJ2-3
len: 17
v_gene: TRBV20-1
abundance: -
CDR3aa: CSASTLAGGLVTDTQYF
CDR3nt: TGCAGTGCTAGTACGCTAGCGGGGGGCTTAGTCACAGATACGCAGTATTTT

d_gene: -
j_gene: TRBJ2-7
len: 13
v_gene: TRBV7-9
abundance: few
CDR3aa: CASSLGGVDEQYF
CDR3nt: TGTGCCAGCAGCTTGGGGGGAGTGGACGAGCAGTACTTC

d_gene: TRBD2
j_gene: TRBJ2-1
len: 15
v_gene: TRBV12-3/TRBV12-4
abundance: -
CDR3aa: CASRMGLAGVNEQFF
CDR3nt: TGTGCCAGCAGAATGGGACTAGCGGGAGTTAATGAGCAGTTCTTC

d_gene: -
j_gene: TRBJ1-2
len: 13
v_gene: TRBV4-3
abundance: -
CDR3aa: CASSQDRVDGYTF
CDR3nt: TGCGCCAGCAGCCAAGATAGGGTGGATGGCTACACCTTC

d_gene: TRBD2
j_gene: TRBJ2-1
len: 17
v_gene: TRBV28
abundance: -
CDR3aa: CASSLSPGRTSYNEQFF
CDR3nt: TGTGCCAGCAGTTTATCCCCCGGGAGGACCTCCTACAATGAGCAGTTCTTC

d_gene: TRBD2
j_gene: TRBJ2-3
len: 15
v_gene: TRBV20-1
abundance: -
CDR3aa: CSARALGEGTDTQYF
CDR3nt: TGCAGTGCTAGGGCCCTGGGGGAGGGGACAGATACGCAGTATTTT

d_gene: -
j_gene: TRBJ1-2
len: 14
v_gene: TRBV4-2
abundance: -
CDR3aa: CASSQATTDYGYTF
CDR3nt: TGTGCCAGCAGCCAAGCTACGACAGACTATGGCTACACCTTC

d_gene: TRBD1
j_gene: TRBJ2-7
len: 14
v_gene: TRBV15
abundance: few
CDR3aa: CATSKGTDLYEQYF
CDR3nt: TGTGCCACCAGCAAGGGGACAGACCTTTACGAGCAGTACTTC

d_gene: -
j_gene: TRBJ2-5
len: 15
v_gene: TRBV4-3
abundance: -
CDR3aa: CASSQALGGQETQYF
CDR3nt: TGCGCCAGCAGCCAGGCCCTAGGGGGCCAAGAGACCCAGTACTTC

d_gene: TRBD1
j_gene: TRBJ2-5
len: 15
v_gene: TRBV12-3/TRBV12-4
abundance: once
CDR3aa: CASRPRDRGYNEQYF
CDR3nt: TGTGCCAGCAGACCCCGGGACAGGGGCTACAATGAGCAGTACTTC

d_gene: -
j_gene: TRBJ2-2
len: 16
v_gene: TRBV6-1
abundance: -
CDR3aa: CASRFRDTANTGELFF
CDR3nt: TGTGCCAGCAGGTTCCGGGACACCGCGAACACCGGGGAGCTGTTTTTT

d_gene: TRBD2
j_gene: TRBJ2-3
len: 12
v_gene: TRBV7-2
abundance: few
CDR3aa: CASRLAADTQYF
CDR3nt: TGTGCCAGCAGGCTAGCGGCAGATACGCAGTATTTT

d_gene: -
j_gene: TRBJ2-7
len: 13
v_gene: TRBV2
abundance: few
CDR3aa: CASQVRAAYEQYF
CDR3nt: TGTGCCTCCCAGGTCAGGGCGGCCTACGAGCAGTACTTC

d_gene: -
j_gene: TRBJ2-5
len: 15
v_gene: TRBV10-1
abundance: few
CDR3aa: CASSKTQILQETQYF
CDR3nt: TGCGCCAGCAGTAAAACACAGATCCTCCAAGAGACCCAGTACTTC

d_gene: TRBD1
j_gene: TRBJ1-5
len: 15
v_gene: TRBV4-1
abundance: -
CDR3aa: CASSQGTGVEQPQHF
CDR3nt: TGCGCCAGCAGCCAAGGGACAGGGGTCGAACAGCCCCAGCATTTT

d_gene: -
j_gene: TRBJ2-1
len: 14
v_gene: TRBV6-5
abundance: -
CDR3aa: CASSPSQGVHEQFF
CDR3nt: TGTGCCAGCAGTCCCTCACAGGGAGTCCACGAGCAGTTCTTC

d_gene: TRBD1
j_gene: TRBJ2-5
len: 15
v_gene: TRBV4-1
abundance: -
CDR3aa: CASSQVGTGKETQYF
CDR3nt: TGCGCCAGCAGCCAAGTAGGGACAGGGAAAGAGACCCAGTACTTC

d_gene: -
j_gene: TRBJ1-1
len: 14
v_gene: TRBV12-5
abundance: -
CDR3aa: CASGLGTPNTEAFF
CDR3nt: TGTGCTAGTGGTTTGGGGACACCGAACACTGAAGCTTTCTTT

d_gene: -
j_gene: TRBJ2-5
len: 15
v_gene: TRBV29-1
abundance: once
CDR3aa: CSVVVWGSNQETQYF
CDR3nt: TGCAGCGTTGTTGTGTGGGGGAGTAACCAAGAGACCCAGTACTTC

d_gene: -
j_gene: TRBJ2-2
len: 16
v_gene: TRBV25-1
abundance: -
CDR3aa: CASSEYHGGDTGELFF
CDR3nt: TGTGCCAGCAGTGAATACCATGGAGGGGACACCGGGGAGCTGTTTTTT

d_gene: -
j_gene: TRBJ2-7
len: 14
v_gene: TRBV4-3
abundance: -
CDR3aa: CASSQRTVGYEQYF
CDR3nt: TGCGCCAGCAGCCAAAGGACAGTCGGCTACGAGCAGTACTTC

d_gene: TRBD1
j_gene: TRBJ2-1
len: 14
v_gene: TRBV20-1
abundance: -
CDR3aa: CSARDRDRYNEQFF
CDR3nt: TGCAGTGCTAGAGACCGGGACAGATACAATGAGCAGTTCTTC

d_gene: TRBD2
j_gene: TRBJ2-1
len: 15
v_gene: TRBV2
abundance: -
CDR3aa: CASSVGTSEYNEQFF
CDR3nt: TGTGCCAGCAGTGTGGGGACTAGCGAGTACAATGAGCAGTTCTTC

d_gene: -
j_gene: TRBJ2-6
len: 15
v_gene: TRBV29-1
abundance: few
CDR3aa: CSVMVEAPGANVLTF
CDR3nt: TGCAGCGTCATGGTCGAGGCCCCTGGGGCCAACGTCCTGACTTTC

d_gene: TRBD2
j_gene: TRBJ2-7
len: 17
v_gene: TRBV20-1
abundance: -
CDR3aa: CSASPGLAGGFSYEQYF
CDR3nt: TGCAGTGCTAGTCCGGGACTAGCGGGAGGATTCTCCTACGAGCAGTACTTC

d_gene: -
j_gene: TRBJ2-7
len: 14
v_gene: TRBV12-3/TRBV12-4
abundance: -
CDR3aa: CVSSLAASAYEQYF
CDR3nt: TGTGTCAGCAGTTTAGCGGCTAGCGCCTACGAGCAGTACTTC

d_gene: TRBD2
j_gene: TRBJ2-1
len: 14
v_gene: TRBV20-1
abundance: -
CDR3aa: CSASRLAGLNEQFF
CDR3nt: TGCAGTGCTAGCCGACTAGCGGGCCTCAATGAGCAGTTCTTC

d_gene: -
j_gene: TRBJ2-7
len: 16
v_gene: TRBV4-1
abundance: few
CDR3aa: CASSRLRRGPAREQYF
CDR3nt: TGCGCCAGCAGCCGACTTAGGCGGGGCCCCGCTCGCGAGCAGTACTTC

d_gene: TRBD1
j_gene: TRBJ2-1
len: 15
v_gene: TRBV5-5
abundance: once
CDR3aa: CASSLGTGDGNEQFF
CDR3nt: TGTGCCAGCAGCTTGGGGACAGGGGATGGCAATGAGCAGTTCTTC

d_gene: -
j_gene: TRBJ1-2
len: 16
v_gene: TRBV10-3
abundance: -
CDR3aa: CAISESRIWTAYGYTF
CDR3nt: TGTGCCATCAGTGAGTCGAGGATTTGGACAGCCTATGGCTACACCTTC

d_gene: -
j_gene: TRBJ1-1
len: 15
v_gene: TRBV4-1
abundance: -
CDR3aa: CASSQVVRRNTEAFF
CDR3nt: TGCGCCAGCAGCCAGGTCGTAAGGCGAAACACTGAAGCTTTCTTT

d_gene: -
j_gene: TRBJ2-5
len: 14
v_gene: TRBV11-2
abundance: -
CDR3aa: CASSLAQGGETQYF
CDR3nt: TGCGCCAGCAGCTTGGCTCAGGGAGGAGAGACCCAGTACTTC

d_gene: -
j_gene: TRBJ2-7
len: 12
v_gene: TRBV29-1
abundance: few
CDR3aa: CSVGDAGAEQYF
CDR3nt: TGCAGCGTTGGCGATGCCGGGGCCGAGCAGTACTTC

d_gene: -
j_gene: TRBJ2-5
len: 13
v_gene: TRBV6-6
abundance: -
CDR3aa: CASSYSLKETQYF
CDR3nt: TGTGCCAGCAGTTACAGCCTTAAAGAGACCCAGTACTTC

d_gene: -
j_gene: TRBJ1-2
len: 15
v_gene: TRBV4-1
abundance: -
CDR3aa: CASSQETTVNYGYTF
CDR3nt: TGCGCCAGCAGCCAGGAAACGACGGTTAACTATGGCTACACCTTC

d_gene: -
j_gene: TRBJ2-1
len: 15
v_gene: TRBV7-9
abundance: -
CDR3aa: CASSLIPSRTDEQFF
CDR3nt: TGTGCCAGCAGCCTTATCCCCTCTAGGACGGATGAGCAGTTCTTC

d_gene: -
j_gene: TRBJ2-7
len: 13
v_gene: TRBV5-6
abundance: -
CDR3aa: CASSNRAYYEQYF
CDR3nt: TGTGCCAGCAGCAACAGGGCGTACTACGAGCAGTACTTC

d_gene: TRBD2
j_gene: TRBJ2-7
len: 15
v_gene: TRBV29-1
abundance: -
CDR3aa: CSVEEDLAGTYEQYF
CDR3nt: TGCAGCGTTGAAGAGGACCTAGCGGGGACCTACGAGCAGTACTTC